This paragraph covers one T cell receptor (beta chain) sequence. Its antigen is not identified. The CDR3 has 15 amino acids. The germline gives CDR1 SQVTM, CDR2 ANQGSEA. Trimming removed 6 bases at V and 1 base at J, with 16 bases between. This sample was taken from a study of human T cells and chemical hapten exposure. Study overall: Patches with 0.01% DPC went on the upper back, and the tests were read at 6 days.

Time point reported: patch test 3, about 24 weeks after DPC sensitization. As to treatment: therapeutic diphenylcyclopropenone sensitization with weekly scalp DPC. Study-wide results and limits: In the PT1 data, expanded TCR counts showed a positive correlation with patch test score. Alopecia was present in the donors, so their immune response may differ from healthy people's.

The library attached unique molecular identifiers to individual cDNA molecules. Using its own MiXCR run on the RACE reads, TCRdb lists one record per CDR3 protein. The profile shows around 200,000 distinct CDR3 sequences, more than 20% of them singletons. V is TRBV29-1 and J is TRBJ2-1; maybe TRBD2 (5 bases). The receptor's source is a woman in her 40s with alopecia areata. Some clones in this sample may be carry-over from other donors' samples. The material was whole blood, obtained in connection with sensitization to the hapten diphenylcyclopropenone (DPC). The CDR3 loop is CSVLTSATSYNEQFF. Written as DNA, the CDR3 is TGCAGCGTCCTAACTAGTGCTACATCCTACAATGAGCAGTTCTTC.